This TCR beta chain was sequenced in a study of blood T cell repertoires in COVID-19. On the study more broadly: Nucleic acid was either cDNA or gDNA, and it came from T cells, B-cell-depleted T cells, or PBMCs.

V lost 5 bases and J lost 7, with 14 bases in between. The CDR3 is made up of 13 amino acids. Germline V CDR1 and CDR2: GTSNPN, SVGIG (reference sequence). Method: immunoSEQ multiplex PCR; TCRdb's copy keeps in-frame clones and lacks some. The sample holds roughly 150,000 clones, over 70% seen once. The age range of participants was about 18 to 90 years, with residence in about two dozen US areas. This clonotype was sampled from a middle-aged woman with acute COVID-19. This chain joins TRBV30 and TRBJ2-2; possibly TRBD2 for D (5 bases). The specimen was PBMCs or T cells enriched from blood (not recorded which). The CDR3 protein is CAWEGSGRGELFF. CDR3 DNA: TGTGCCTGGGAGGGTTCGGGTCGCGGGGAGCTGTTTTTT.